These 11 T cell receptor beta chains share one sample of origin, sequenced in a study of blood T cell repertoires in COVID-19. Assay: immunoSEQ multiplex PCR; the TCRdb copy retains only in-frame clones and omits some. The data show roughly 190,000 clones, with 94% seen just once and roughly 0.76% held by the top ten. The specimen sequenced was peripheral blood. The receptors were sampled from a man in his thirties or forties with COVID-19, enrolled during active disease.

V and J are TRBV5-1 and TRBJ1-2, with D possibly being TRBD1 (6 bases). CDR1 is SGHRS, CDR2 YFSETQ, per germline. The CDR3 has 12 residues. Trimming took off 3 bases at V and 6 bases at J, with 9 bases between the two ends. Here the CDR3 DNA reads TGCGCCAGCAGCTGGGGGGGCGATGGCTACACCTTC. The encoded protein is CASSWGGDGYTF.

The chain uses TRBV1 and TRBJ1-6; TRBD1 is taken as the D call from the table, unchecked against the DNA. TRBV1 represents a pseudogene. The CDR3 is 17 amino acids. CDR3 sequence reads: CTSSRTAPGQGSSPLHF. CDR3 nucleotide sequence: TGCACCAGCAGCCGAACTGCGCCTGGACAGGGTTCTTCACCCCTCCACTTT.

The rearrangement joins TRBV11-1 to TRBJ1-1; TRBD1 matches at 11 bases. The CDR3 is 16 amino acids. The junction had 9 bases not matched to a gene; V was cut back by 6 bases and J by 3 bases. Germline V gene data show CDR1 as SGHAT and CDR2 as FQDESV (reference sequence). CDR3 DNA sequence: TGTGCCAGCAGTTCCGGACAGGGGGCAGAATACACTGAAGCTTTCTTT. It encodes CASSSGQGAEYTEAFF.

This chain uses TRBV5-1 with TRBJ1-1; weak D call: TRBD1 (5 bases). The CDR3 contains 18 residues. The V gene lost 4 bases and the J gene lost 1 base, with 23 bases spanning the gap. Germline assignment: CDR1 SGHRS and CDR2 YFSETQ. As DNA, the CDR3 is TGCGCCAGCAGCCCCCCCTGGACGGGGAGGGACGCGAACACTGAAGCTTTCTTT. It codes for CASSPPWTGRDANTEAFF. Filled out from reference TRBV5-1 and TRBJ1-1, the complete variable domain reads KAGVTQTPRYLIKTRGQQVTLSCSPISGHRSVSWYQQTPGQGLQFLFEYFSETQRNKGNFPGRFSGRQFSNSRSEMNVSTLELGDSALYLCASSPPWTGRDANTEAFFGQGTRLTVV.

The chain employs TRBV19 and TRBJ2-2; the D is unclear. CDR1 is LNHDA, CDR2 SQIVND, per germline (reference sequence). The CDR3 has 14 residues. V lost 7 bases to trimming and J lost 0 bases, with 9 bases between them. CDR3 amino acids: CASNGQANTGELFF. The CDR3 region has the DNA TGTGCCAGTAATGGGCAGGCGAACACCGGGGAGCTGTTTTTT.

In regard to this clone: Other DNA sequences in the same sample also yield this CDR3. This chain joins TRBV5-1 and TRBJ2-3; weak D call: TRBD1 (5 bases). The CDR3 sequence is 15 residues long. Germline CDR1 and CDR2: SGHRS and YFSETQ. V was clipped by 0 bases and J by 0 bases, with 8 bases between them. CDR3 residues: CASSLGTTSTDTQYF. CDR3 nucleotide sequence: TGCGCCAGCAGCTTGGGGACAACTAGCACAGATACGCAGTATTTT.

The rearrangement uses TRBV30 and TRBJ1-2; D unresolved. This CDR3 is 14 amino acids long. The V end lost 0 bases, the J end lost 2 bases, and 10 bases lay between the germline ends. Germline CDR1 and CDR2: GTSNPN and SVGIG (reference sequence). CDR3 amino acids: CAWSVPGPNYGYTF. In DNA, the CDR3 is TGTGCCTGGAGTGTCCCGGGTCCAAACTATGGCTACACCTTC.

V usage is TRBV11-2 and J usage is TRBJ2-2, with TRBD1 matching 9 bases. This CDR3 is built from 18 residues. In germline, CDR1 is SGHAT, CDR2 FQNNGV. Germline trimming cut 1 base from V and 0 bases from J; bases unmatched to any gene: 6. In nucleotides, the CDR3 is TGTGCCAGCAGCTTAGGGCACAGGGGGCCCACGAACACCGGGGAGCTGTTTTTT. Its protein product is CASSLGHRGPTNTGELFF.

The J gene is TRBJ1-2, the V gene TRBV6-5; 9 bases are shared with TRBD1. The germline V gene encodes CDR1 MNHEY and CDR2 SVGAGI. This CDR3 has 13 amino acids. The junction had 7 bases not matched to a gene; V was cut back by 6 bases and J by 8 bases. CDR3 protein: CASRNRDREGYTF. In nucleotides, the CDR3 is TGTGCCAGCAGGAATCGGGACAGGGAAGGCTACACCTTC.

Details on this clone: At the DNA level, this CDR3 is encoded by other sequences in the same sample as well. The V gene is TRBV20-1, the J gene TRBJ2-7, with unresolved D. Germline CDR1 reads DFQATT; CDR2 reads SNEGSKA (reference sequence). This CDR3 spans 11 amino acids. V was cut by 1 base and J by 5 bases, with 6 bases left in between. CDR3 sequence: CSARAGHEQYF. DNA for the CDR3: TGCAGTGCTAGAGCCGGTCACGAGCAGTACTTC.

The gene calls are TRBV15 and TRBJ2-7, with 8 bases lining up with TRBD2. V lost 3 bases, J lost 2 bases, and 6 bases stayed unmatched. Germline V gene sequence: CDR1 LNHNV, CDR2 YYDKDF (reference sequence). The length of the CDR3 is 15 residues. The CDR3 sequence: CATSRRGRGAYEQYF. The CDR3 DNA reads TGTGCCACCAGCAGGCGGGGGCGGGGGGCCTACGAGCAGTACTTC.